Listed below are T cell receptor beta chains from one sample, sequenced in a study of control samples from healthy donors and cancer patients. Clones were sequenced by immunoSEQ multiplex PCR, and TCRdb holds only the in-frame ones, with some missing. Of 90,000 or so clones in the sample, about 88% were seen once. The sequenced material came from blood. The source of these receptors is a woman between 50 and 59 years old in good health. Both conserved end residues are part of each CDR3. Each record gives: V gene, J gene, CDR3 length, CDR3 protein.

>TRBV18|TRBJ1-4|17
CASSPAHPRQGGEKLFF
>TRBV7-9|TRBJ1-2|12
CASSLDSYGYTF
>TRBV28|TRBJ1-6|14
CASRQGGNNSPLHF
>TRBV4-3|TRBJ1-2|15
CASSQVLGSNYGYTF
>TRBV27|TRBJ2-7|15
CASSLRAGGPGEQYF
>TRBV7-2|TRBJ2-3|15
CASSLERGASDTQYF
>TRBV6-2/TRBV6-3|TRBJ2-3|18
CASSTSGGARWDTDTQYF
>TRBV11-2|TRBJ2-2|14
CASSLTASTGELFF
>TRBV7-9|TRBJ1-1|14
CASRQGGFGTEAFF
>TRBV7-2|TRBJ2-1|15
CASSFGGGSLSEQFF
>TRBV29-1|TRBJ2-7|13
CSVEREGTYEQYF
>TRBV7-2|TRBJ1-1|13
CASSLPLNTEAFF
>TRBV18|TRBJ2-2|17
CASSYSGTGGNTGELFF
>TRBV27|TRBJ1-1|14
CASKLTATNTEAFF
>TRBV7-9|TRBJ2-5|16
CASSHPIRGGQETQYF
>TRBV5-1|TRBJ2-3|16
CASSLRRPGSTDTQYF
>TRBV27|TRBJ2-1|16
CASSLGTSGSYNEQFF
>TRBV11-3|TRBJ2-7|15
CASSLRDRGSYEQYF
>TRBV19|TRBJ1-6|15
CASGTGKTYNSPLHF
>TRBV7-2|TRBJ1-2|13
CASSLGRGYGYTF
>TRBV11-2|TRBJ2-3|16
CASSSYTGGLTDTQYF
>TRBV11-2|TRBJ2-3|15
CASSPIVGLTDTQYF
>TRBV4-2|TRBJ1-2|15
CASSGDGTFNYGYTF
>TRBV6-5|TRBJ1-2|14
CASSPGGAIYGYTF
>TRBV5-4|TRBJ2-5|16
CASSSWGRAVGETQYF
>TRBV28|TRBJ2-1|14
CASGKAGARDEQFF
>TRBV11-2|TRBJ1-1|12
CASSLSGDRALF
>TRBV3-1/TRBV3-2|TRBJ2-1|16
CASSIRGGAGTNEQFF
>TRBV20-1|TRBJ2-7|14
CSASGLAGAYEQYF
>TRBV19|TRBJ1-1|13
CASEPSLNTEAFF
>TRBV6-4|TRBJ2-7|15
CASSKGTGSSYEQYF
>TRBV6-6|TRBJ1-2|15
CASSDLGGSNYGYTF
>TRBV6-5|TRBJ2-2|14
CASRGRGDTGELFF
>TRBV28|TRBJ2-7|13
CASMVAGVGEQYF
>TRBV3-1/TRBV3-2|TRBJ2-7|17
CASSPLRGPRRSYEQYF
>TRBV7-6|TRBJ1-1|15
CASSTGQGEYTEAFF